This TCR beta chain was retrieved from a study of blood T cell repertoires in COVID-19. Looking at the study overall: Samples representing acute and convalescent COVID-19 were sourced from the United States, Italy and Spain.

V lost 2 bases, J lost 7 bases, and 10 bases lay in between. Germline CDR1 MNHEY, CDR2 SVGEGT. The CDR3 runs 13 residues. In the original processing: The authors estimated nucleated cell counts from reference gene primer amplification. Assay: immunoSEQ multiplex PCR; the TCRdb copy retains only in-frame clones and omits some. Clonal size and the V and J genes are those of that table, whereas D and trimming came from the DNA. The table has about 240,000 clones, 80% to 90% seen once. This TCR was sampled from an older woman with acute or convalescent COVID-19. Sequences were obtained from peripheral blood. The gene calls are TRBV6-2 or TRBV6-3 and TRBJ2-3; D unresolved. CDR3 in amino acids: CASSYLVPYTQYF. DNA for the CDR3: TGTGCCAGCAGTTACCTAGTTCCTTATACGCAGTATTTT.